Listed here are 10 T cell receptor beta chains from one sample, sequenced in a study of Ad26.COV2.S vaccination and SARS-CoV-2 variants. Documented treatment: roughly 18 received Ad26.COV2.S at low or high dose, single or two shots; 5 received placebo; per-sample allocation not given. Material that was analyzed had been drawn on day 63 after the first vaccine or placebo injection. Profiling relied on immunoSEQ multiplex PCR, and the TCRdb table lists in-frame clones only, not all of them. The repertoire has approximately 400,000 clones, roughly 85% of them found once; the top ten carry around 7%. The sample consisted of peripheral blood, taken in a trial of Ad26.COV2.S vaccine versus placebo. The receptors come from a person between 18 and 59 years old who received the Ad26.COV2.S COVID-19 vaccine or a placebo.

The table lists this clone with a count of one. This rearrangement joins TRBV11-2 to TRBJ2-1; perhaps TRBD1 as D (6 bases). Germline V CDR1 and CDR2: SGHAT, FQNNGV. CDR3 length equals 11 residues. The V end lost 8 bases, the J end lost 10 bases, and 12 bases lay between the germline ends. CDR3 DNA sequence: TGTGCCAGCGGGGTTGGGGGCGAGCAGTTCTTC. Translation: CASGVGGEQFF.

V and J are TRBV5-6 and TRBJ2-7, with 9 bases identical to TRBD2. The ends lost 0 bases at V and 6 bases at J; junction bases unmatched: 7. This CDR3 comprises 15 residues. The germline V gene has CDR1 SGHDT and CDR2 YYEEEE. The CDR3 region is CASSLDSGGMGEQYF. The CDR3 coding sequence is TGTGCCAGCAGCTTGGATAGCGGGGGAATGGGCGAGCAGTACTTC.

The chain combines TRBV7-3 with TRBJ1-2; weak D call: TRBD1 (6 bases). Germline V gene lookup returns CDR1 SGHTA and CDR2 FQGTGA. V was shortened by 2 bases and J by 6 bases, with 10 bases between the two germline ends. This CDR3 is built from 13 residues. The CDR3 nucleotides read TGTGCCAGCAGCTTAGCATCAGGGGATGGCTACACCTTC. The encoded protein is CASSLASGDGYTF.

The chain recombines TRBV19 with TRBJ2-5, with 7 bases matching TRBD1. Germline CDR1 LNHDA, CDR2 SQIVND (reference sequence). The CDR3 is 13 amino acids. J lost 6 bases, V lost 3 bases, and 4 bases had no gene match. CDR3 sequence: CASSIVRGKTQYF. The CDR3 region has the DNA TGTGCCAGTAGTATCGTCAGGGGGAAGACCCAGTACTTC. The full variable domain, completed using reference TRBV19 and TRBJ2-5, is DGGITQSPKYLFRKEGQNVTLSCEQNLNHDAMYWYRQDPGQGLRLIYYSQIVNDFQKGDIAEGYSVSREKKESFPLTVTSAQKNPTAFYLCASSIVRGKTQYFGPGTRLLVL.

The genes are TRBV2 and TRBJ1-2, with TRBD1 as a possible D gene (6 bases). Trimming shortened V by 6 bases and J by 6 bases, and 17 bases separated the two germline ends. This CDR3 has 14 residues. Germline V gene sequence: CDR1 SNHLY, CDR2 FYNNEI. CDR3 amino acids: CASRGFGRGDGYTF. CDR3 DNA: TGTGCCAGCAGAGGTTTTGGCAGGGGAGATGGCTACACCTTC.

V and J are TRBV5-6 and TRBJ1-2; D unresolved. CDR1 SGHDT and CDR2 YYEEEE come from the germline V gene. Trimming took 0 bases from V and 5 from J, leaving 17 bases between them. The CDR3 runs to 16 residues. The CDR3 loop reads CASSLDAPSPLYGYTF. CDR3 nucleotides: TGTGCCAGCAGCTTGGATGCACCGTCTCCACTTTATGGCTACACCTTC.

CDR3 loop: CSVVYRGKAEAFF. CDR3 DNA sequence: TGCAGCGTTGTGTACAGGGGGAAGGCTGAAGCTTTCTTT. The chain employs TRBV29-1 and TRBJ1-1; 8 bases line up with TRBD1. The trim removed 4 bases at V and 6 bases at J, leaving 7 bases unmatched. Per germline, CDR1 SQVTM and CDR2 ANQGSEA. The CDR3 has 13 residues.

J is TRBJ2-7 and V is TRBV6-5; 7 positions match TRBD1. The V gene's germline CDR1 is MNHEY and CDR2 SVGAGI. V lost 10 bases to trimming and J lost 5 bases; unmatched junction nucleotides: 11. This CDR3 is 13 amino acids long. DNA for the CDR3: TGTGCCATTAGACAGGGACGGACCCACGAGCAGTACTTC. Its translation: CAIRQGRTHEQYF.

The rearrangement links TRBV6-5 to TRBJ2-7; D gene ambiguous. This CDR3 region has 14 residues. The ends were cut back, 5 bases at V and 0 bases at J, with 11 bases in the middle. Per germline, CDR1 MNHEY and CDR2 SVGAGI. CDR3: CASSTPRSSYEQYF. CDR3 in DNA: TGTGCCAGCAGTACCCCCCGGAGCTCCTACGAGCAGTACTTC.

The chain combines TRBV18 with TRBJ1-1; D unclear. CDR1 is KGHSH, CDR2 LQKENI, per germline. Trimming took 0 bases from V and 7 from J, leaving 12 bases between them. The CDR3 extends over 14 amino acids. The CDR3 region is CASSPPWAPFEAFF. The CDR3 region has the DNA TGTGCCAGCTCACCACCGTGGGCCCCCTTTGAAGCTTTCTTT.